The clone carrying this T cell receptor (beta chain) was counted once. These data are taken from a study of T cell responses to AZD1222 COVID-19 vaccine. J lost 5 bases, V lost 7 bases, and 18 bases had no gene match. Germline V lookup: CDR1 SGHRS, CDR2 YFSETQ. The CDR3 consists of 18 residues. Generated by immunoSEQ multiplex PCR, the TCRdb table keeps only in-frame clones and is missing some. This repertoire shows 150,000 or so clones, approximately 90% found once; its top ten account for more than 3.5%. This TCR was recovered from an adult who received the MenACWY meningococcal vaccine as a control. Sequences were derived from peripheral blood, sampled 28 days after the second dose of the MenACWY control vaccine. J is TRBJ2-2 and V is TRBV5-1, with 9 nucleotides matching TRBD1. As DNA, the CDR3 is TGCGCCAGCGGAGTTACACCGGGACAGGGAATCGATACCGGGGAGCTGTTTTTT. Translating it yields CASGVTPGQGIDTGELFF.